These T cell receptor beta chains were read from a single sample in a study of T-cell reconstitution after alpha-beta-depleted transplantation in children. TCRdb reprocessed the PCR reads with MiXCR, giving one entry per CDR3 protein. The sample carries hundreds of thousands of distinct CDR3 sequences, approximately 13% recorded once. Sequenced here: PBMCs from the stem cell graft donor, sampled from the stem cell graft. These receptor sequences come from a human donor who donated a stem cell graft to a child with combined immunodeficiency. The CDR3 runs from the conserved cysteine through the conserved F or W. A D gene is named only where the DNA matches it firmly. Where a row states a size, it is once, few, many or the class of an expanded clone; other rows omit it.

j_call	d_call	clone_size	v_call	cdr3_aa	cdr3_nt
TRBJ2-2	TRBD2	many	TRBV10-3	CAISESRKRGDTGELFF	TGTGCCATCAGTGAGTCGAGAAAGCGGGGGGACACCGGGGAGCTGTTTTTT
TRBJ2-7	.	few	TRBV11-2	CASSFRPRSQEEQYF	TGTGCCAGCAGCTTTCGACCGAGGTCTCAGGAGGAGCAGTACTTC
TRBJ2-3	.	.	TRBV6-2/TRBV6-3	CASHLSGRASTDTQYF	TGTGCCAGCCACTTGTCCGGCAGGGCAAGCACAGATACGCAGTATTTT
TRBJ2-1	TRBD1	few	TRBV20-1	CSAKDRGGYNEQFF	TGCAGTGCCAAGGACAGGGGGGGCTACAATGAGCAGTTCTTC
TRBJ1-6	.	.	TRBV5-1	CASSLAEGGYSPLHF	TGCGCCAGCAGCTTAGCCGAGGGTGGGTACTCACCCCTCCACTTT
TRBJ2-1	.	many	TRBV20-1	CSARRVSRPYNEQFF	TGCAGTGCCAGGAGGGTTTCACGGCCATACAATGAGCAGTTCTTC
TRBJ2-6	.	few	TRBV5-1	CASSLGPWGNNVLTF	TGCGCCAGCAGCTTGGGGCCGTGGGGGAACAACGTCCTGACTTTC
TRBJ1-2	TRBD1	few	TRBV2	CASSEAPRDSFNYGYTF	TGTGCCAGCAGTGAAGCGCCAAGGGACAGCTTCAACTATGGCTACACCTTC
TRBJ1-2	.	few	TRBV6-5	CASSYLNRNGYTF	TGTGCCAGCAGTTACCTTAACAGGAATGGCTACACCTTC
TRBJ2-5	.	.	TRBV5-1	CASSLAPRAETQYF	TGCGCCAGCAGCTTGGCACCGAGGGCAGAGACCCAGTACTTC
TRBJ2-7	.	.	TRBV18	CASSPLGHYEQYF	TGTGCCAGCTCACCACTAGGGCATTACGAGCAGTACTTC
TRBJ2-2	.	.	TRBV11-2	CASSSLGNTGELFF	TGTGCCAGCAGCTCCTTAGGGAACACCGGGGAGCTGTTTTTT
TRBJ1-5	.	.	TRBV18	CASSPSEVNQPQHF	TGTGCCAGCTCACCATCGGAGGTAAATCAGCCCCAGCATTTT
TRBJ2-1	.	few	TRBV11-3	CASSSENNEQFF	TGTGCCAGCAGCAGCGAAAACAATGAGCAGTTCTTC
TRBJ1-6	.	few	TRBV5-8	CASSSRASNSPLHF	TGTGCCAGCAGCTCCAGGGCATCTAATTCACCCCTCCACTTT
TRBJ2-3	.	.	TRBV7-3	CASSLSPGRTDTQYF	TGTGCCAGCAGCTTAAGCCCCGGACGGACAGATACGCAGTATTTT
TRBJ2-2	.	.	TRBV12-3/TRBV12-4	CASTPRAESNTGELFF	TGTGCCAGCACCCCCAGGGCGGAGTCGAACACCGGGGAGCTGTTTTTT
TRBJ2-7	TRBD1	many	TRBV15	CATSNPGTGGGYEQYF	TGTGCCACCAGCAACCCCGGGACAGGGGGTGGCTACGAGCAGTACTTC
TRBJ1-2	.	few	TRBV9	CASTRAGAFNYGYTF	TGTGCCAGCACCCGGGCAGGAGCCTTTAACTATGGCTACACCTTC
TRBJ1-6	TRBD1	.	TRBV11-2	CASSSGQGVNSPLHF	TGTGCCAGCAGCTCCGGACAGGGTGTTAATTCACCCCTCCACTTT
TRBJ1-1	.	.	TRBV5-4	CASSLEVENTEAFF	TGTGCCAGCAGCTTGGAGGTCGAGAACACTGAAGCTTTCTTT
TRBJ2-1	TRBD2	few	TRBV2	CASRGSGMNNEQFF	TGTGCCAGCAGAGGGAGCGGGATGAACAATGAGCAGTTCTTC
TRBJ2-7	TRBD2	.	TRBV20-1	CSAAFGRGLAGEPFYEQYF	TGCAGTGCCGCCTTTGGGAGAGGACTAGCGGGAGAGCCCTTCTACGAGCAGTACTTC
TRBJ2-5	.	.	TRBV3-1	CASTSAQVGETQYF	TGTGCCAGCACTTCCGCCCAAGTGGGAGAGACCCAGTACTTC
TRBJ1-1	.	.	TRBV12-3/TRBV12-4	CASLLKGGNEAFF	TGTGCCAGCCTCTTAAAGGGGGGTAATGAAGCTTTCTTT
TRBJ2-2	.	.	TRBV15	CATSTRLRGTGELFF	TGTGCCACCAGTACCCGCCTGAGAGGGACCGGGGAGCTGTTTTTT
TRBJ2-2	.	many	TRBV9	CASSVDGRNTGELFF	TGTGCCAGCAGCGTAGATGGCCGGAACACCGGGGAGCTGTTTTTT
TRBJ1-2	.	.	TRBV15	CATSTPREASYTF	TGTGCCACCAGCACCCCCAGGGAAGCCAGCTACACCTTC
TRBJ2-1	.	.	TRBV28	CASSSGLWNEQFF	TGTGCCAGCAGTTCGGGACTTTGGAATGAGCAGTTCTTC
TRBJ1-2	TRBD1	.	TRBV29-1	CSDEDRRTYGYTF	TGCAGCGACGAGGACAGGAGGACCTATGGCTACACCTTC
TRBJ1-1	.	many	TRBV12-3/TRBV12-4	CASSLIGLEAFF	TGTGCCAGCAGTTTAATCGGCCTTGAAGCTTTCTTT
TRBJ2-3	.	.	TRBV12-3/TRBV12-4	CATSWSKFTDTQYF	TGTGCCACTTCTTGGTCCAAATTCACAGATACGCAGTATTTT
TRBJ2-1	TRBD2	.	TRBV20-1	CSAIDPSGSYNEQFF	TGCAGTGCTATTGACCCTAGCGGATCCTACAATGAGCAGTTCTTC
TRBJ2-3	.	many	TRBV9	CASSVGMEDTQYF	TGTGCCAGCAGCGTAGGGATGGAGGATACGCAGTATTTT
TRBJ2-5	.	many	TRBV18	CASSPRRGETQYF	TGTGCCAGCTCACCTCGCCGGGGAGAGACCCAGTACTTC
TRBJ2-2	TRBD2	many	TRBV5-1	CASSTGTSGNTGELFF	TGCGCCAGCAGCACCGGGACTAGCGGTAACACCGGGGAGCTGTTTTTT
TRBJ2-2	.	many	TRBV5-6	CASSEGPPGDTGELFF	TGTGCCAGCAGCGAGGGACCGCCGGGAGACACCGGGGAGCTGTTTTTT